The 12 T cell receptor beta chains given below trace back to one sample, sequenced in a study of T cell responses to AZD1222 COVID-19 vaccine (dated by TCRdb to the early 2020s). This sample's time point label indicates: baseline before first vaccination. Libraries were constructed by the immunoSEQ multiplex PCR assay. TCRdb provides this immuneACCESS table in a form limited to in-frame rearrangements. Some clones are lacking; in checked studies, under half of them reflect an unresolved V gene, and why the rest are absent is not known. Here the sample has fewer than 95,000 clones; 80% to 90% occur a single time. Jointly, the top ten make up about 28% of the sample. Source: peripheral blood, taken on day 0 of AZD1222 vaccination. The receptors stem from an adult in good health.

Here the CDR3 reads CASSPDTATEKLFF. The CDR3 DNA reads as TGTGCCAGCAGCCCCGACACCGCGACTGAAAAACTGTTTTTT. This rearrangement joins TRBV3-1 (or the pseudogene TRBV3-2) to TRBJ1-4; D is ambiguous. The germline V gene encodes CDR1 LGHDT and CDR2 YNNKEL (reference sequence). The V end lost 4 bases, the J end lost 7 bases, and 13 bases lay between the germline ends. The CDR3 has 14 amino acids.

This chain uses TRBV7-3 with TRBJ2-1; a possible D gene is TRBD1 (6 bases). This CDR3 is built from 13 residues. CDR1 SGHTA and CDR2 FQGTGA come from the germline V gene. Trimming pared 4 bases from V and 4 bases from J, leaving 8 bases between. The CDR3 DNA follows: TGTGCCAGCAGCTCCGACAGGTACAATGAGCAGTTCTTC. Translated, it gives CASSSDRYNEQFF.

The chain links TRBV9 to TRBJ2-5; D possibly matches TRBD1 or TRBD2 (6 bases each). With 4 bases removed from V and 7 bases from J, the gap between germline ends came to 23 bases. From germline, CDR1 is SGDLS and CDR2 YYNGEE. The CDR3 length is 16 residues. DNA of the CDR3: TGTGCCAGCAGCCTCTCGGGGGCCACTCAATGGGGGACCCAGTACTTC. Its translation: CASSLSGATQWGTQYF.

The genes are TRBV18 and TRBJ2-6, with 9 bases identical to TRBD1. There are 18 residues in the CDR3. Germline CDR1 reads KGHSH; CDR2 reads LQKENI. J lost 2 bases, V lost 6 bases, and 11 bases had no gene match. The CDR3 reads CASSITRDREAGANVLTF. DNA of the CDR3: TGTGCCAGCTCTATAACCCGGGACAGGGAGGCTGGGGCCAACGTCCTGACTTTC.

V usage is TRBV6-5 and J usage is TRBJ1-2; 7 positions agree with TRBD1. The CDR3 is 15 residues long. Germline CDR1 is MNHEY and CDR2 is SVGAGI. V was pared by 0 bases and J by 5 bases, with 6 bases of the junction left unmatched. CDR3 sequence (DNA): TGTGCCAGCAGTTACTCGAGCCAGGGGGTGTATGGCTACACCTTC. Encoded protein: CASSYSSQGVYGYTF.

The V call is TRBV9, the J call TRBJ2-7; TRBD1 aligns across 10 bases. The CDR3 sequence is 15 residues long. V lost 4 bases, J lost 4 bases, and 8 bases stayed unmatched. CDR1 and CDR2 (germline): SGDLS, YYNGEE. CDR3 coding DNA: TGTGCCAGCAGCCCAGCCGGGACAGGGGAATACGAGCAGTACTTC. This sequence encodes CASSPAGTGEYEQYF.

This CDR3 is CASSFRRDTDTQYF. DNA for the CDR3: TGTGCCAGCAGTTTCCGGCGGGACACAGATACGCAGTATTTT. The gene calls are TRBV27 and TRBJ2-3; TRBD2 might be the D (6 bases). Germline values: CDR1 MNHEY, CDR2 SMNVEV (reference sequence). This CDR3 spans 14 amino acids. The V end was cut by 3 bases, the J end by 2 bases, with 9 bases between.

This clone was picked up one time. V and J are TRBV5-1 and TRBJ2-5; 11 nucleotides line up with TRBD1. Germline CDR1 and CDR2: SGHRS and YFSETQ. Trimming cost V 3 bases and J 5 bases; bases outside gene matches: 3. The CDR3 totals 14 residues. Here the CDR3 DNA reads TGCGCCAGCAGCTACTGGGACAGGGGGGAGACCCAGTACTTC. Translation gives CASSYWDRGETQYF.

The chain has TRBV5-1 and TRBJ1-2; no clear D. V lost 0 bases and J 6 bases, leaving 9 bases between the germline ends. Germline V CDR1 and CDR2: SGHRS, YFSETQ. The CDR3 length is 13 residues. The CDR3 DNA reads TGCGCCAGCAGCTTGGAATCAGTGGATGGCTACACCTTC. This codes for CASSLESVDGYTF.

The rearrangement joins TRBV18 to TRBJ2-3; D is unresolved. V was cut by 3 bases and J by 10 bases, with 8 bases left in between. The CDR3 is 11 residues long. Germline V gives CDR1 KGHSH, CDR2 LQKENI. This chain's CDR3 is CASSPDAAQYF. The CDR3 coding sequence is TGTGCCAGCTCACCGGATGCGGCGCAGTATTTT.

The chain has TRBV6-2 or TRBV6-3 and TRBJ2-1; no clear D. From germline, CDR1 is MNHEY and CDR2 SVGEGT. This CDR3 has 14 residues. Trimming removed 5 bases from V and 7 bases from J, with 15 bases in between. CDR3 nucleotides: TGTGCCAGCAGTAGGGTAGCTGTTTGGAATGAGCAGTTCTTC. Translation gives CASSRVAVWNEQFF.

The chain carries TRBV27 and TRBJ1-5; D is unclear. Germline CDR1 MNHEY, CDR2 SMNVEV (reference sequence). V lost 0 bases and J lost 0, with 9 bases in between. The CDR3 is 16 residues long. The CDR3 loop reads CASSLSGSHSNQPQHF. DNA of the CDR3: TGTGCCAGCAGTTTATCGGGGTCACATAGCAATCAGCCCCAGCATTTT.